The 8 T cell receptor beta chains given below trace back to one sample, sequenced in a study of T cells in Graves' hyperthyroidism and ophthalmopathy. Using RNA transcripts as the source, TCR beta CDR3 regions were amplified. The HTBI primer set drove a first-round RT-PCR of the TCR CDR3. One entry per CDR3 protein, called by TCRdb with MiXCR from the multiplex PCR reads. This sample has some 500,000 distinct CDR3 sequences, with around 15% found just once. Sequencing input: blood. The receptors here all came from a woman aged 18-29 years with Graves' hyperthyroidism.

This clonotype came up once. The chain uses TRBV4-1 and TRBJ2-1; unclear D gene. Germline V CDR1 and CDR2: MGHRA, YSYEKL. The germline V and J ends were trimmed by 0 bases and 5 bases, with 14 bases remaining between them. The CDR3 contains 16 residues. CDR3 coding DNA: TGCGCCAGCAGCCAAGAGTTCACCTCCGACCACAATGAGCAGTTCTTC. This sequence encodes CASSQEFTSDHNEQFF.

V and J are TRBV24-1 and TRBJ2-3; D is uncertain. V gave up 4 bases and J gave up 4 bases, with 8 bases separating them. The CDR3 contains 13 residues. Germline V lookup: CDR1 KGHDR, CDR2 SFDVKD. The DNA of the CDR3 is TGTGCCACCAGTGACCGCAAGGCAGATACGCAGTATTTT. It codes for CATSDRKADTQYF.

V usage is TRBV19 and J usage is TRBJ2-1; possibly TRBD2 for D (5 bases). The germline V gene has CDR1 LNHDA and CDR2 SQIVND (reference sequence). V lost 0 bases, J lost 8 bases, and 11 bases lay in between. The CDR3 is made up of 14 amino acids. CDR3 in amino acids: CASSIEGRGYEQFF. The CDR3 nucleotides are TGTGCCAGTAGTATAGAGGGGAGAGGGTATGAGCAGTTCTTC.

A few counts support this clonotype. The gene calls are TRBV29-1 and TRBJ2-5; D may correspond to TRBD1 or TRBD2 (5 bases each). The germline V gene has CDR1 SQVTM and CDR2 ANQGSEA. Between the trimmed V and J ends, which lost 5 bases and 0 bases, there was a span of 10 bases. The CDR3 length is 13 residues. The CDR3 DNA reads as TGCAGCGTTTTAGGGACGGACCAAGAGACCCAGTACTTC. Translating gives CSVLGTDQETQYF.

This clonotype was seen repeatedly, ten times or more. The junction differs from germline at one of its ends, possibly a read error. V gene TRBV13 combines with J gene TRBJ1-6, with 7 bases lining up with TRBD1. The CDR3 is made up of 14 amino acids. Germline values: CDR1 PRHDT, CDR2 FYEKMQ (reference sequence). The CDR3 DNA follows: TGTGCCAGCAGCCGGAACAGGGGCGATTCCCCCCTCCACTTT. Translation gives CASSRNRGDSPLHF.

This clonotype came up many times. This rearrangement joins TRBV5-5 to TRBJ1-5; no definite D call. The CDR3 has 14 residues. The V gene's germline CDR1 is SGHKS and CDR2 YYEKEE (reference sequence). V gave up 0 bases and J gave up 4 bases, with 8 bases separating them. As DNA, the CDR3 is TGTGCCAGCAGCTTGGTTATGGGAAATCAGCCCCAGCATTTT. It codes for CASSLVMGNQPQHF. The full variable domain, its missing parts supplied by reference TRBV5-5 and TRBJ1-5, is DAGVTQSPTHLIKTRGQQVTLRCSPISGHKSVSWYQQVLGQGPQFIFQYYEKEERGRGNFPDRFSARQFPNYSSELNVNALLLGDSALYLCASSLVMGNQPQHFGDGTRLSIL.

This clonotype was found many times. This chain connects TRBV12-3 or TRBV12-4 to TRBJ2-7; tentative D call: TRBD1 (7 bases). The CDR3 sequence is 15 residues long. V shed 0 bases and J shed 7 bases, with 16 bases lying between them. As DNA, the CDR3 is TGTGCCAGCAGTTTAGCGCTGGGGCAGGGGGGAGAGCAGTACTTC. It is translated as CASSLALGQGGEQYF.

The chain is built from TRBV2 and TRBJ1-2, with a tentative D call TRBD1 (5 bases). The V end was cut by 11 bases, the J end by 8 bases, with 27 bases between. CDR1 is SNHLY, CDR2 FYNNEI, per germline. The CDR3 covers 15 residues. Here the CDR3 reads CAGGQQSGSKGGYTF. CDR3 DNA sequence: TGTGCCGGCGGGCAGCAATCGGGGTCTAAGGGGGGCTACACCTTC.